This section outlines one TCR beta chain sequence together with its context. The data were taken from a study of T cells in Graves' hyperthyroidism and ophthalmopathy. The investigators amplified TCR beta CDR3 regions from RNA transcripts. With the HTBI primer set, the TCR CDR3 went through a first round of RT-PCR. TCRdb analysed the multiplex PCR reads with MiXCR anew, one entry per CDR3 protein. Of roughly 500,000 distinct CDR3 sequences in the sample, under 25% were seen once. The junction had 7 bases not matched to a gene; V was cut back by 2 bases and J by 4 bases. This CDR3 spans 15 amino acids. CDR1 and CDR2 from the germline V gene are MNHEY and SMNVEV (reference sequence). Uncontrolled infections, other autoimmune diseases, pregnancy or lactation led to exclusion of patients. Every diagnosis used clinical symptoms, serum thyroxine and TRAb, thyroid ultrasound and orbital computed tomography. This sample holds PBMCs from roughly 10 ml fresh peripheral blood.

The TCR sequence derives from a woman in her seventies with Graves' ophthalmopathy. The rearrangement uses TRBV27 and TRBJ2-5; 7 bases line up with TRBD1. The material sequenced was blood. For the CDR3, the DNA is TGTGCCAGCAGTTTAACTAGGGGGCGGCCAGAGACCCAGTACTTC. Encoded protein: CASSLTRGRPETQYF.